The clone carrying this TCR beta chain occurred many times. What it binds is unknown. J was trimmed by 1 base and V by 6 bases; bases with no gene match: 15. The CDR3 has 18 amino acids. These data come from a study of T cell repertoires in cytomegalovirus infection. In the study overall: Recently identified HLA-C-restricted CMV epitopes and well-studied HLA-B-restricted CMV epitopes were used by the study.

Broader study findings: Identification of carriers of CMV plus the relevant HLA was performed using cumulative public TCR beta family frequency.

TCRdb re-derived calls from the reads in MiXCR, one entry per CDR3 protein. The sample gives some 920,000 distinct CDR3 sequences, approximately 31% of which show up once; around an eighth is in the top ten. The input for sequencing was cultured CD8+ T cells from PBMCs, taken from culture after CMV antigen stimulation. The sequence was obtained from a human donor in good health (CMV status not recorded). Some clones in this sample may be carry-over from other donors' samples. The chain joins TRBV12-3 or TRBV12-4 to TRBJ2-3; 8 nucleotides agree with TRBD2. CDR3 bases: TGTGCCAGCAGGGGGATGAGAGAGACTAGCGAAGGCACAGATACGCAGTATTTT. It translates to CASRGMRETSEGTDTQYF.